One and the same sample provided the 14 T cell receptor beta chains below, sequenced in a study of shared clonotypes between healthy human individuals. Sequencing used immunoSEQ multiplex PCR; TCRdb keeps in-frame clones, though not all of them. The table includes about 1 million clones, more than 65% detected once. Sequencing was carried out using memory CD4+ T cells sorted from blood. Subset defined: CD45RA-negative fraction. The receptors originated from a man younger than 30 in good health.

This sequence joins TRBV11-2 and TRBJ2-7; D is perhaps TRBD1 (6 bases). The V end lost 7 bases, the J end lost 6 bases, and 16 bases lay between the germline ends. Germline V lookup: CDR1 SGHAT, CDR2 FQNNGV. The CDR3 loop spans 13 amino acids. CDR3 protein: CASTWGQGSEQYF. As DNA, the CDR3 is TGTGCCAGCACCTGGGGTCAGGGGTCCGAGCAGTACTTC.

V and J are TRBV5-1 and TRBJ1-4, with no clear D. The CDR3 is 14 amino acids. Germline-derived CDR1 and CDR2 are SGHRS and YFSETQ. The V end was cut by 7 bases, the J end by 3 bases, with 13 bases between. In DNA form, the CDR3 reads TGCGCCAGCTCCCCCGGTAGGCCTAATGAAAAACTGTTTTTT. It specifies CASSPGRPNEKLFF.

This chain connects TRBV7-9 to TRBJ2-3; TRBD1 matches 7 bases. The CDR3 has 15 residues. Trimming cost V 4 bases and J 1 base; bases outside gene matches: 5. CDR1 and CDR2 (germline): SEHNR, FQNEAQ (reference sequence). The CDR3 coding sequence is TGTGCCAGCAGCTCTTACAGGGGAGGCACAGATACGCAGTATTTT. Protein: CASSSYRGGTDTQYF.

The chain recombines TRBV5-5 with TRBJ2-7, with D possibly TRBD1 on 7 matching bases. The length of the CDR3 is 15 residues. Germline-derived CDR1 and CDR2 are SGHKS and YYEKEE (reference sequence). V dropped 5 bases and J dropped 1 base, with 16 bases sitting between them. DNA for the CDR3: TGTGCCAGCAGGCCGCGGGACAGAGATTCCTACGAGCAGTACTTC. Residues: CASRPRDRDSYEQYF.

The V and J genes are TRBV6-6 and TRBJ2-1; TRBD1 agrees at 8 bases. The CDR3 spans 13 residues. Looked up from germline, CDR1 is MNHNY and CDR2 is SVGAGI (reference sequence). The junction had 6 bases not matched to a gene; V was cut back by 5 bases and J by 9 bases. The CDR3 DNA is TGTGCCAGCAGTCGAGACAGGGGAGGTGAGCAGTTCTTC. This encodes CASSRDRGGEQFF.

To note about this clone: Other DNA sequences in the same sample also yield this CDR3. This chain links TRBV10-3 with TRBJ2-1, with TRBD2 matching over 10 bases. Trimming cost V 0 bases and J 7 bases; bases outside gene matches: 3. The CDR3 has 15 residues. CDR1 is ENHRY and CDR2 is SYGVKD in the germline V gene. The CDR3 spells CAISESPSGRNEQFF. CDR3 bases: TGTGCCATCAGTGAGTCGCCTAGCGGGAGAAATGAGCAGTTCTTC.

This clone came up once. The chain couples TRBV30 to TRBJ2-5; a weak D match, TRBD2 (6 bases). The DNA end favors TRBJ2-7, so the J call may be wrong. The germline CDR1 and CDR2 sequences are GTSNPN and SVGIG (reference sequence). There are 13 residues in the CDR3. The CDR3 region is CAWSVTGAYEQYF. CDR3 nucleotide sequence: TGTGCCTGGAGTGTAACGGGGGCCTACGAGCAGTACTTC.

The rearrangement joins TRBV9 to TRBJ1-3, with D maybe TRBD1 (6 bases). V gave up 7 bases and J gave up 0 bases, with 17 bases separating them. CDR3 length equals 16 residues. CDR1 and CDR2 (germline): SGDLS, YYNGEE. CDR3 sequence: CASSQGNDYSGNTIYF. In DNA, the CDR3 is TGTGCCAGCTCTCAGGGGAATGACTACTCTGGAAACACCATATATTTT.

About this clone: Other DNA sequences in this sample translate to the same CDR3. The chain carries TRBV5-1 and TRBJ2-2; possibly TRBD1 for D (5 bases). Trimming took off 2 bases at V and 2 bases at J, with 7 bases between the two ends. The germline gives CDR1 SGHRS, CDR2 YFSETQ. The CDR3 loop spans 14 amino acids. Here the CDR3 DNA reads TGCGCCAGCAGCTTACAGGCTAACACCGGGGAGCTGTTTTTT. It encodes CASSLQANTGELFF.

V gene TRBV5-4 combines with J gene TRBJ2-2; 7 nucleotides match TRBD2. This CDR3 has 16 amino acids. With 0 bases clipped from V and 3 bases from J, the junction kept 5 bases outside the gene matches. Germline V CDR1 and CDR2: SGHNT, YYREEE (reference sequence). As DNA, the CDR3 is TGTGCCAGCAGCTTGGGGGGAGGGATACACACCGGGGAGCTGTTTTTT. It encodes CASSLGGGIHTGELFF.

This clone was recorded only once. The V and J genes are TRBV10-3 and TRBJ1-5; no firm D call. Trimming pared 4 bases from V and 2 bases from J, leaving 12 bases between. The CDR3 covers 15 residues. Germline CDR1 reads ENHRY; CDR2 reads SYGVKD. The CDR3 DNA reads as TGTGCCATCAGTGGGGCAGCATCGGGCAATCAGCCCCAGCATTTT. The encoded protein is CAISGAASGNQPQHF.

The chain carries TRBV25-1 and TRBJ2-5, with 9 bases that match TRBD2. The junction had 4 bases not matched to a gene; V was cut back by 4 bases and J by 7 bases. The CDR3 has 13 amino acids. Germline CDR1 and CDR2: MGHDK and SYGVNS. Here the CDR3 DNA reads TGTGCCAGCAGTGGTGCTAGCGGGACGACCCAGTACTTC. Protein sequence: CASSGASGTTQYF.

CDR3 region: CASSDTSGGAWETQYF. The CDR3 DNA reads TGTGCCAGCAGCGATACTAGCGGGGGGGCCTGGGAGACCCAGTACTTC. The rearrangement links TRBV7-6 to TRBJ2-5; 13 nucleotides match TRBD2. With 5 bases clipped from V and 5 bases from J, the junction kept 8 bases outside the gene matches. CDR1 and CDR2 from the germline V gene are SGHVS and FNYEAQ. This CDR3 spans 16 amino acids.

This chain joins TRBV5-6 and TRBJ1-6, with 7 positions matching TRBD1. Germline V CDR1 and CDR2: SGHDT, YYEEEE. This CDR3 comprises 17 residues. J lost 11 bases, V lost 5 bases, and 19 bases had no gene match. The CDR3 sequence: CASSRNTVDRVGTPLHF. CDR3 nucleotide sequence: TGTGCCAGCAGTCGTAATACCGTTGACAGGGTAGGGACACCCCTCCACTTT.